The 14 T cell receptor beta chains presented below share a single source sample, sequenced in a study of T cells after yellow fever vaccination. MiXCR was run by TCRdb on the 5' RACE reads, yielding one entry per CDR3 protein. In the table there are some 54,000 distinct CDR3 sequences, 6.5% to 8% of which are singletons. This material consisted of CD8+ T cells not binding an NS4B(214-222) dextramer, sorted from PBMCs, taken about 49 days after the first yellow fever vaccination. The origin of the receptors is a man younger than 30 who received the YFV17D yellow fever vaccine.

The V call is TRBV30, the J call TRBJ1-2, with D perhaps matching TRBD1 (5 bases). From germline, CDR1 is GTSNPN and CDR2 SVGIG (reference sequence). The CDR3 has 14 residues. Trimming stripped 5 bases from V and 8 bases from J, with 21 bases between. The CDR3 bases are TGTGCCTGGGGGGCACTTCGCAGGGTGCGAGGCTACACCTTC. Residues: CAWGALRRVRGYTF.

The chain carries TRBV7-3 and TRBJ2-1, with a tentative D call TRBD2 (6 bases). The CDR3 is made up of 18 amino acids. V lost 5 bases and J 1 base, leaving 21 bases between the germline ends. The germline CDR1 and CDR2 sequences are SGHTA and FQGTGA. The CDR3 coding sequence is TGTGCCAGCAGCCCGACCCGTCAGGGACTGACTTCCTACAATGAGCAGTTCTTC. Translation: CASSPTRQGLTSYNEQFF.

This chain connects TRBV11-1 to TRBJ1-2, with TRBD1 matching 9 bases. V shed 4 bases and J 2 bases; nucleotides not matched to a gene: 14. Germline values: CDR1 SGHAT, CDR2 FQDESV (reference sequence). The CDR3 runs to 18 residues. CDR3 sequence: CASSSTTGGHDLNYGYTF. The CDR3 nucleotides read TGTGCCAGCAGCTCGACGACAGGGGGGCACGATTTAAACTATGGCTACACCTTC.

This clonotype was recorded many times. The chain uses TRBV24-1 and TRBJ2-5; the D gene is possibly TRBD1 (6 bases). Germline-derived CDR1 and CDR2 are KGHDR and SFDVKD. Trimming removed 4 bases from V and 2 bases from J, with 10 bases in between. CDR3 length: 14 amino acids. CDR3 residues: CATSDHRVQETQYF. The CDR3, as DNA: TGTGCCACCAGTGACCACAGGGTTCAAGAGACCCAGTACTTC.

In this sample, this clonotype turned up a few times. The J gene is TRBJ2-5, the V gene TRBV24-1; tentatively, D is TRBD1 (5 bases). CDR1 and CDR2 from the germline V gene are KGHDR and SFDVKD. The length of the CDR3 is 15 residues. The V end lost 2 bases, the J end lost 3 bases, and 12 bases lay between the germline ends. CDR3 region: CATSDSPGQEETQYF. The CDR3 nucleotides are TGTGCCACCAGTGATTCCCCAGGACAAGAAGAGACCCAGTACTTC.

This rearrangement joins TRBV29-1 to TRBJ1-2; 8 bases are a match to TRBD1. J was trimmed by 6 bases and V by 6 bases; bases with no gene match: 6. From germline, CDR1 is SQVTM and CDR2 ANQGSEA. CDR3 length: 12 residues. The CDR3 coding sequence is TGCAGCGTACGGACAGGGATCGATGGCTACACCTTC. This encodes CSVRTGIDGYTF.

The chain recombines TRBV20-1 with TRBJ1-1; a weak D match, TRBD1 (5 bases). The CDR3 runs to 13 residues. V lost 0 bases, J lost 5 bases, and 10 bases lay in between. From germline, CDR1 is DFQATT and CDR2 SNEGSKA (reference sequence). CDR3 amino acids: CSAREVGGTEAFF. The CDR3 nucleotides are TGCAGTGCTAGAGAGGTGGGGGGAACTGAAGCTTTCTTT.

This clonotype was counted ten times or more. The J gene is TRBJ2-7, the V gene TRBV10-3, with 7 nucleotides matching TRBD2. V dropped 4 bases and J dropped 4; count of bases not matched to a gene: 7. The CDR3 has 14 amino acids. CDR1 is ENHRY and CDR2 is SYGVKD in the germline V gene. DNA of the CDR3: TGTGCCATCAGTGGCTTCGGACTAGAATACGAGCAGTACGTC. Translated: CAISGFGLEYEQYV.

This clonotype came up many times. DNA for the CDR3: TGCAGCGTTGAAGATCCGCTGTGGGGACAGGGAGGGACAGATACGCAGTATTTT. This gives the protein CSVEDPLWGQGGTDTQYF. The chain employs TRBV29-1 and TRBJ2-3; TRBD1 matches at 9 bases. CDR1 and CDR2 (germline): SQVTM, ANQGSEA. The CDR3 extends over 18 amino acids. V gave up 0 bases and J gave up 3 bases; unmatched junction bases: 13.

This clonotype came up many times. The chain combines TRBV5-1 with TRBJ2-3; D tentatively fits TRBD1 or TRBD2 (6 bases each). The germline V and J ends were trimmed by 4 bases and 5 bases, with 8 bases remaining between them. Germline CDR1 and CDR2: SGHRS and YFSETQ. The CDR3 loop spans 12 amino acids. This CDR3 reads CASSGGRDTQYF. The CDR3 DNA sequence: TGCGCCAGCAGCGGGGGGCGAGATACGCAGTATTTT.

The chain is built from TRBV12-3 or TRBV12-4 and TRBJ1-1, with a tentative D call TRBD1 (5 bases). CDR3 length: 13 amino acids. The V end was cut by 8 bases, the J end by 1 base, with 11 bases between. CDR3 loop: CASLKTENTEAFF. The CDR3 DNA reads as TGTGCCAGCCTGAAGACAGAGAACACTGAAGCTTTCTTT.

In the case of this clonotype: Compared with germline, one end of the junction differs, possibly owing to a read error. V is TRBV5-4 and J is TRBJ1-2; 10 bases line up with TRBD1. Germline V gene lookup returns CDR1 SGHNT and CDR2 YYREEE (reference sequence). The CDR3 runs to 14 residues. The CDR3 region is CASSLGQGSFGYTF. The CDR3, as DNA: TGTGCCAGCAGTTTGGGACAGGGGAGTTTTGGCTACACCTTC.

In this sample, this clonotype turned up many times. The genes are TRBV29-1 and TRBJ1-4, with TRBD1 matching 7 bases. Germline lookup yields CDR1 SQVTM and CDR2 ANQGSEA. The trim removed 3 bases at V and 5 bases at J, leaving 3 bases unmatched. The CDR3 sequence is 13 residues long. In DNA form, the CDR3 reads TGCAGCGTTGAGACAGGGAACAATGAAAAACTGTTTTTT. Amino acid sequence: CSVETGNNEKLFF.

This clonotype was counted between two and nine times. The rearrangement links TRBV20-1 to TRBJ1-2, with D possibly matching TRBD1 (5 bases). The CDR3 spans 13 residues. CDR1 is DFQATT and CDR2 is SNEGSKA in the germline V gene (reference sequence). Trimming removed 3 bases from V and 2 bases from J, with 10 bases in between. The CDR3 DNA follows: TGCAGTGCTAGGACACGGGACAACTATGGCTACACCTTC. It specifies CSARTRDNYGYTF.